The 2 T cell receptor beta chains listed next were all sequenced from one sample in a study of control samples from healthy donors and cancer patients. Measured with immunoSEQ multiplex PCR; TCRdb has only the in-frame clones, and not every one. The repertoire includes tens of thousands of clones, less than 90% of them detected once, and about 4.2% sits in the top ten. Sequenced: blood. Every receptor here comes from a woman aged 50 to 65 in good health.

The rearrangement links TRBV28 to TRBJ2-1; 7 bases match TRBD2. The J segment lost 5 bases and the V segment lost 8 bases, leaving 12 bases of the junction unmatched. The CDR3 covers 15 residues. Germline CDR1 reads MDHEN; CDR2 reads SYDVKM. The DNA of the CDR3 is TGTGCCAGCCACCCCGCGGGGGTGCCCCACAATGAGCAGTTCTTC. It specifies CASHPAGVPHNEQFF. Based on the CDR3 plus reference TRBV28 and TRBJ2-1, the full variable domain is DVKVTQSSRYLVKRTGEKVFLECVQDMDHENMFWYRQDPGLGLRLIYFSYDVKMKEKGDIPEGYSVSREKKERFSLILESASTNQTSMYLCASHPAGVPHNEQFFGPGTRLTVL.

This chain uses TRBV7-9 with TRBJ2-2; unclear D gene. The length of the CDR3 is 14 residues. Germline loops: CDR1 SEHNR, CDR2 FQNEAQ (reference sequence). With 7 bases removed from V and 5 bases from J, the gap between germline ends came to 14 bases. The CDR3 sequence: CASKMGGYTGELFF. In DNA form, the CDR3 reads TGTGCCAGCAAGATGGGCGGTTATACCGGGGAGCTGTTTTTT.